The 29 T cell receptor beta chains below were found in one sample sequenced in a study of tumor-infiltrating lymphocytes in oesophageal squamous cell carcinoma (TCRdb year 2016). Libraries were prepared through PCR. Sequencing relied on an Illumina HiSeq 2000. TCRdb ran its own pipeline on the public reads, namely fastp trimming at Q25 and MiXCR clone calling, and kept in-frame beta chains. Identical CDR3 proteins give one entry, which carries the most common genes and DNA. This sample is represented by around 12,000 distinct CDR3 sequences; under 70% of them were singletons. The ten largest clones capture under 30% of the sample. The material sequenced was esophageal tumor tissue. These receptor sequences come from a male donor with esophageal squamous cell carcinoma.

This clonotype has at least ten counts. The chain is built from TRBV6-2 or TRBV6-3 and TRBJ2-1; D ambiguous. The J call could be wrong; TRBJ2-7 is a better fit for the DNA end. CDR1 and CDR2 from the germline V gene are MNHEY and SVGEGT. The CDR3 runs to 12 residues. The CDR3 loop reads CASSFPSYEQYF. CDR3 sequence (DNA): TGTGCCAGCAGTTTTCCCTCCTACGAGCAGTACTTC.

The rearrangement links TRBV7-3 to TRBJ2-3; the D gene is possibly TRBD1 (5 bases). Germline V gene sequence: CDR1 SGHTA, CDR2 FQGTGA. V was clipped by 2 bases and J by 5 bases, with 8 bases between them. The CDR3 spans 13 residues. CDR3 residues: CASSLLRGDTQYF. The CDR3 DNA reads TGTGCCAGCAGCTTACTAAGGGGAGATACGCAGTATTTT.

This clonotype is labeled medium-sized. This chain links TRBV7-2 with TRBJ1-2; 11 nucleotides align to TRBD1. CDR1 is SGHTA, CDR2 FQGNSA, per germline. This CDR3 spans 14 amino acids. The V segment lost 1 base and the J segment 8 bases; nucleotides outside the gene matches: 3. The CDR3 loop is CASSLVGTGGGYTF. The CDR3 DNA follows: TGTGCCAGCAGCTTAGTCGGGACAGGGGGAGGCTACACCTTC.

This rearrangement joins TRBV6-1 to TRBJ1-3; D gene unclear. This CDR3 contains 15 residues. Trimming cost V 3 bases and J 0 bases, with 9 bases left between them. From germline, CDR1 is MNHNS and CDR2 SASEGT. The CDR3, as DNA: TGTGCCAGCAGTGACCAGGACTACTCTGGAAACACCATATATTTT. Translation: CASSDQDYSGNTIYF.

The rearrangement uses TRBV11-2 and TRBJ2-2; D might be TRBD1 (5 bases). V was pared by 4 bases and J by 6 bases, with 15 bases between. This CDR3 is 15 amino acids long. The germline CDR1 and CDR2 sequences are SGHAT and FQNNGV. CDR3 in amino acids: CASSSLQGSSGELFF. Here the CDR3 DNA reads TGTGCCAGCAGCTCCTTGCAGGGTAGTTCCGGGGAGCTGTTTTTT.

This chain connects TRBV7-9 to TRBJ2-3; D gene unclear. With the DNA end fitting TRBJ1-2 better, the J assignment may be wrong. The CDR3 extends over 12 amino acids. Germline V CDR1 and CDR2: SEHNR, FQNEAQ (reference sequence). The CDR3 coding sequence is TGTGCCAGCAGCTCCCAGGTGGATGGCTACACCTTC. This gives the protein CASSSQVDGYTF.

In the case of this clonotype: The missing conserved phenylalanine or tryptophan at the end of this CDR3 makes a read error likely. Because the CDR3's place on the DNA is in doubt, the DNA is left out and the CDR3 is given as listed by TCRdb. The chain combines TRBV7-3 with TRBJ2-5. Germline V gives CDR1 SGHTA, CDR2 FQGTGA. Counting both end residues, the CDR3 totals 15 amino acids. The CDR3 sequence: CASSSSGLPQQFFGS.

This chain connects TRBV6-1 to TRBJ2-3; 8 positions agree with TRBD2. This CDR3 comprises 13 residues. Per germline, CDR1 MNHNS and CDR2 SASEGT. V lost 6 bases and J lost 6; bases outside the gene matches: 5. CDR3 sequence reads: CASSREGDDTQYF. CDR3 nucleotide sequence: TGTGCCAGCAGCCGGGAGGGAGACGATACGCAGTATTTT.

The chain uses TRBV28 and TRBJ2-4; no firm D call. TRBJ2-1 explains the end of the DNA better; the J call may be wrong. From germline, CDR1 is MDHEN and CDR2 SYDVKM. This CDR3 is 13 amino acids long. The DNA for the CDR3 is TGTGCCAGCAGTTTTGCGGACCGCCAGGCGCAGTTCTTC. This encodes CASSFADRQAQFF.

Notes on this clonotype: At one end, the junction sequence differs from germline, possibly due to a read error. This chain joins TRBV7-3 and TRBJ1-1; D may be TRBD1 (6 bases). The CDR3 sequence is 16 residues long. The V gene's germline CDR1 is SGHTA and CDR2 FQGTGA. CDR3 residues: CASSSRGLAGAGELYF. The CDR3, as DNA: TGTGCCAGCAGCTCCCGAGGGCTAGCGGGGGCTGGGGAGCTGTATTTT.

This clonotype was observed a few times. This rearrangement joins TRBV11-2 to TRBJ2-1; no clear D. The DNA end is a closer match to TRBJ2-7, so the J assignment may be wrong. The CDR3 covers 12 residues. Germline V gene lookup returns CDR1 SGHAT and CDR2 FQNNGV. CDR3 nucleotide sequence: TGTGCCAGCAGCTTCGTTCGCTACGAGCAGTACTTC. Its translation is CASSFVRYEQYF.

The chain links TRBV7-2 to TRBJ2-1; D may be TRBD1 (6 bases). Trimming removed 5 bases at V and 2 bases at J, with 19 bases between. The CDR3 extends over 17 amino acids. In germline, CDR1 is SGHTA, CDR2 FQGNSA. The CDR3 coding sequence is TGTGCCAGCAGCCCCAAGTTGGGGTCAGGGGCCTACAATGAGCAGTTCTTC. Its translation: CASSPKLGSGAYNEQFF.

At least ten counts were recorded for this clonotype. The chain recombines TRBV11-2 with TRBJ2-7; TRBD2 matches 8 bases. Germline CDR1 and CDR2: SGHAT and FQNNGV. There are 14 residues in the CDR3. V shed 5 bases and J 4 bases; nucleotides not matched to a gene: 7. The CDR3 DNA reads TGTGCCAGCAGCCTTGCGGGGGGAGGTTACGAGCAGTACTTC. This encodes CASSLAGGGYEQYF. Using reference TRBV11-2 and TRBJ2-7 for the parts outside the CDR3, the full variable domain is EAGVAQSPRYKIIEKRQSVAFWCNPISGHATLYWYQQILGQGPKLLIQFQNNGVVDDSQLPKDRFSAERLKGVDSTLKIQPAKLEDSAVYLCASSLAGGGYEQYFGPGTRLTVT.

This chain joins TRBV11-3 and TRBJ2-5, with no clear D. The DNA matches TRBJ2-7 better at its end, which makes the J call doubtful. The CDR3 runs 13 residues. The germline V gene has CDR1 SGHNT and CDR2 YENEEA. The DNA of the CDR3 is TGTGCCAGCAGCTTAGATGGAACCTACGAGCAGTACTTC. Its translation: CASSLDGTYEQYF.

The chain links TRBV11-2 to TRBJ2-5; TRBD2 matches at 10 bases. Matching the DNA end better, TRBJ2-7 makes the J call doubtful. CDR3 size: 16 residues. CDR1 and CDR2 (germline): SGHAT, FQNNGV. In nucleotides, the CDR3 is TGTGCCAGCAGCTTTGGCCTAGCGGGGGCCACCTACGAGCAGTACTTC. As protein: CASSFGLAGATYEQYF.

This clonotype rates as medium-sized. V usage is TRBV19 and J usage is TRBJ2-1, with 7 bases fitting TRBD1. V trimming: 6 bases; J trimming: 5 bases; junction bases outside the gene matches: 7. Per the germline V gene, CDR1 is LNHDA and CDR2 is SQIVND (reference sequence). The CDR3 length is 14 residues. The CDR3 DNA sequence: TGTGCCAGTAGCAGAAAGGGGGCAGACAATGAGCAGTTCTTC. It specifies CASSRKGADNEQFF.

Points on this clonotype: Given the absence of the conserved phenylalanine or tryptophan at the CDR3 end, a read error is likely. The DNA is left out, because the CDR3 cannot be placed on it with certainty; the CDR3 is given as TCRdb lists it. The chain joins TRBV6-1 to TRBJ2-7. CDR1 is MNHNS, CDR2 SASEGT, per germline. The CDR3 length equals 14 residues, ends included. The CDR3 sequence: CASRGIQYGYTFGS.

This chain joins TRBV7-9 and TRBJ1-5; D may be TRBD1 (5 bases). Trimming took 2 bases from V and 6 from J, leaving 8 bases between them. The CDR3 is 13 residues long. Germline V lookup: CDR1 SEHNR, CDR2 FQNEAQ (reference sequence). The CDR3 here is CASSLQGAQPQHF. Here the CDR3 DNA reads TGTGCCAGCAGCTTACAGGGAGCTCAGCCCCAGCATTTT.

V is TRBV6-2 or TRBV6-3 and J is TRBJ2-1; TRBD2 agrees at 8 bases. The length of the CDR3 is 14 residues. After removal of 5 bases from V and 13 bases from J, the junction contained 13 bases not matched to a gene. Per the germline V gene, CDR1 is MNHEY and CDR2 is SVGEGT. The CDR3 region is CASSPEWPGGSQFF. DNA for the CDR3: TGTGCCAGCAGTCCCGAATGGCCGGGGGGGAGTCAGTTCTTC.

This clonotype has more than one count but fewer than ten. The chain couples TRBV5-4 to TRBJ2-2; 11 bases map to TRBD2. The junction had 10 bases not matched to a gene; V was cut back by 4 bases and J by 5 bases. Germline assignment: CDR1 SGHNT and CDR2 YYREEE (reference sequence). The CDR3 spans 17 residues. The CDR3 loop reads CASSPGGRTSGTGELFF. The CDR3 DNA sequence: TGTGCCAGCAGCCCCGGGGGGCGGACTAGCGGGACCGGGGAGCTGTTTTTT.

The table lists this clonotype with a count of one. V is TRBV12-3 or TRBV12-4 and J is TRBJ2-7; TRBD2 matches at 7 bases. Judging by the DNA end, TRBJ2-5 fits better; the J call may be wrong. CDR3 length equals 15 residues. The CDR3 DNA reads TGTGCCAGCAGTCCCACTAGCGCCGGCGGGGAGACCCAGTACTTC. Translated: CASSPTSAGGETQYF.

There are a few counts of this clonotype. V gene TRBV7-3 combines with J gene TRBJ1-1; D is perhaps TRBD1 (6 bases). The CDR3 is 15 residues long. Germline V gene data show CDR1 as SGHTA and CDR2 as FQGTGA. Trimming pared 5 bases from V and 0 bases from J, leaving 13 bases between. The CDR3 sequence: CASSHTGGLNTEAFF. The CDR3 nucleotides read TGTGCCAGCAGCCACACCGGGGGGCTGAACACTGAAGCTTTCTTT.

This chain joins TRBV27 and TRBJ1-4; no clear D gene. V was pared by 8 bases and J by 0 bases, with 10 bases between. The V gene's germline CDR1 is MNHEY and CDR2 SMNVEV (reference sequence). CDR3 length: 14 amino acids. The CDR3, as DNA: TGTGCCAGCGGTAGACGGGCAACTAATGAAAAACTGTTTTTT. This codes for CASGRRATNEKLFF.

The rearrangement links TRBV7-2 to TRBJ2-5; 7 bases agree with TRBD2. The CDR3 is 17 amino acids. Germline V gives CDR1 SGHTA, CDR2 FQGNSA. V shed 5 bases and J 4 bases; nucleotides not matched to a gene: 16. In DNA form, the CDR3 reads TGTGCCAGCAGCCCCGACCCTAGCGGTAATCAGGGAGAGACCCAGTACTTC. Protein sequence: CASSPDPSGNQGETQYF.

This chain links TRBV7-8 with TRBJ2-3, with D possibly being TRBD1 (5 bases). With 0 bases removed from V and 2 bases from J, the gap between germline ends came to 9 bases. This CDR3 is 15 amino acids long. CDR1 and CDR2 from the germline V gene are SGHVS and FQNEAQ. CDR3 amino acids: CASSLAGAVTDTQYF. As DNA, the CDR3 is TGTGCCAGCAGCTTAGCAGGGGCTGTCACAGATACGCAGTATTTT.

This clonotype was seen a handful of times. V and J are TRBV11-3 and TRBJ2-3, with TRBD1 matching 7 bases. The J call may be in error: the DNA end matches TRBJ2-1 better. Germline V CDR1 and CDR2: SGHNT, YENEEA. The CDR3 extends over 14 amino acids. CDR3 nucleotides: TGTGCCACTAACCGGGACAGCGTGGTCAATGAGCAGTTCTTC. Protein product: CATNRDSVVNEQFF.

The chain has TRBV6-4 and TRBJ2-7; a weak D match, TRBD2 (6 bases). This CDR3 contains 14 residues. Trimming stripped 6 bases from V and 6 bases from J, with 18 bases between. CDR1 and CDR2 from the germline V gene are MRHNA and SNTAGT. This CDR3 reads CASRATGLEGEQYF. CDR3 nucleotide sequence: TGTGCCAGCAGGGCGACGGGGCTGGAGGGCGAGCAGTACTTC.

This clonotype was detected only a few times. V gene TRBV18 combines with J gene TRBJ2-7; D may match TRBD1 or TRBD2 (5 bases each). The J call may be wrong; the DNA end is better matched by TRBJ2-1. The CDR3 runs to 13 residues. CDR1 and CDR2 from the germline V gene are KGHSH and LQKENI. The CDR3 DNA reads as TGTGCCAGCTCACCAATGAGGGGCCATGAGCAGTTCTTC. It codes for CASSPMRGHEQFF.

This chain connects TRBV12-3 or TRBV12-4 to TRBJ2-5, with 9 nucleotides matching TRBD2. The J call may be wrong; the DNA end is better matched by TRBJ2-7. CDR3 length: 15 residues. The CDR3 region is CASSLASGRSNEQYF. DNA of the CDR3: TGTGCCAGCAGTTTAGCTAGCGGGAGAAGCAACGAGCAGTACTTC.